These T cell receptor beta chains were read from a single sample in a study of T-cell reconstitution after alpha-beta-depleted transplantation in children. TCRdb called the PCR reads again in MiXCR, with one record for every CDR3 protein. The repertoire has 55,000 to 70,000 distinct CDR3 sequences, 9.5% to 13% of them found once; the top ten carry approximately 13%. The sample in question was PBMCs, obtained before TCRalphabeta/CD19-depleted stem cell transplant. Source of these receptors: a boy younger than 18 with acute myeloid leukemia, due to receive a stem cell transplant. The CDR3 runs from the conserved cysteine through the conserved F or W. The D gene is left open where the match is weak. Clone size is stated in some rows and not others, as once, few, many or a class when expanded.

length	V	J	D	size	CDR3	DNA
17	TRBV2	TRBJ2-3	TRBD1	many	CASSQTMTGVGTDTQYF	TGTGCCAGCAGTCAAACAATGACAGGGGTAGGAACAGATACGCAGTATTTT
13	TRBV12-5	TRBJ2-3	NA	few	CASARLNTDTQYF	TGTGCTAGTGCCCGATTAAACACAGATACGCAGTATTTT
16	TRBV7-8	TRBJ2-5	TRBD2	many	CASSTHSGGAGETQYF	TGTGCCAGCAGCACTCATAGCGGGGGGGCCGGGGAGACCCAGTACTTC
15	TRBV6-5	TRBJ2-1	TRBD1	many	CASSYDRVLGNEQFF	TGTGCCAGCAGTTACGACAGGGTCCTCGGCAATGAGCAGTTCTTC
15	TRBV20-1	TRBJ2-3	NA	many	CSANPITSRTDTQYF	TGCAGTGCTAATCCAATCACCTCCCGCACAGATACGCAGTATTTT
17	TRBV20-1	TRBJ1-2	TRBD1	many	CSARLAAGTGVKYGYTF	TGCAGTGCTAGATTGGCGGCGGGGACAGGGGTAAAGTATGGCTACACCTTC
15	TRBV5-1	TRBJ1-1	NA	many	CASSFISPLNTEAFF	TGCGCCAGCAGCTTTATCAGTCCCCTGAACACTGAAGCTTTCTTT
15	TRBV12-3/TRBV12-4	TRBJ2-1	TRBD2	many	CASSLSGLAGNEQFF	TGTGCCAGCAGTCTTTCGGGACTAGCGGGGAATGAGCAGTTCTTC
15	TRBV7-9	TRBJ2-3	NA	many	CASSPSLGAGDTQYF	TGTGCCAGCAGCCCCTCCCTGGGGGCTGGGGATACGCAGTATTTT
12	TRBV4-1	TRBJ2-1	NA	NA	CASRGNGNEQFF	TGCGCCAGCAGGGGAAATGGGAATGAGCAGTTCTTC
14	TRBV3-1	TRBJ2-2	NA	NA	CASSQDPGSGELFF	TGTGCCAGCAGCCAAGATCCCGGTTCCGGGGAGCTGTTTTTT
15	TRBV19	TRBJ2-4	NA	few	CASSTDRQRINLQYF	TGTGCCAGTAGTACCGACAGGCAGCGGATAAACCTTCAGTACTTC
15	TRBV7-9	TRBJ2-7	TRBD1	many	CASSLGDRGYDEQYF	TGTGCCAGCAGCTTAGGTGACAGGGGGTATGACGAGCAGTACTTC
16	TRBV5-5	TRBJ2-7	NA	many	CASSLGWGILSYEQYF	TGTGCCAGCAGCTTGGGGTGGGGCATCCTCTCCTACGAGCAGTACTTC
14	TRBV12-3/TRBV12-4	TRBJ2-2	NA	many	CASREQAAGGELFF	TGTGCCAGCAGGGAACAGGCGGCAGGCGGGGAGCTGTTTTTT
13	TRBV12-3/TRBV12-4	TRBJ1-5	NA	many	CASTGGSNQPQHF	TGTGCCAGCACCGGGGGGAGCAATCAGCCCCAGCATTTT
14	TRBV20-1	TRBJ2-5	TRBD2	many	CSARRTSVQETQYF	TGCAGTGCTAGAAGGACTAGCGTCCAAGAGACCCAGTACTTC
20	TRBV28	TRBJ2-3	NA	many	CASSRLCDFWDSGCTDTQYF	TGTGCCAGCAGTCGCCTCTGTGATTTCTGGGATAGCGGATGCACAGATACGCAGTATTTT
14	TRBV7-8	TRBJ2-5	NA	many	CASSLKDRRETQYF	TGTGCCAGCAGCCTCAAGGACCGGCGAGAGACCCAGTACTTC
12	TRBV18	TRBJ2-7	NA	many	CASSQNIPEQYF	TGTGCCAGCTCCCAGAACATACCCGAGCAGTACTTC
14	TRBV20-1	TRBJ2-5	TRBD1	NA	CSAALGTGRETQYF	TGCAGTGCAGCCCTCGGGACAGGGAGGGAGACCCAGTACTTC
14	TRBV6-2/TRBV6-3	TRBJ2-2	NA	NA	CASSRAVRAGELFF	TGTGCCAGCAGTCGCGCCGTCCGGGCCGGGGAGCTGTTTTTT
15	TRBV18	TRBJ2-5	TRBD1	many	CASSPIQGESETQYF	TGTGCCAGCTCACCGATTCAGGGGGAGAGCGAGACCCAGTACTTC
15	TRBV5-6	TRBJ2-5	TRBD2	many	CASSLGTSPWETQYF	TGTGCCAGCAGCTTGGGGACTAGCCCTTGGGAGACCCAGTACTTC
13	TRBV3-1	TRBJ1-4	NA	NA	CASSQVVGKKLFF	TGTGCCAGCAGCCAAGTGGTTGGGAAAAAACTGTTTTTT
14	TRBV6-2/TRBV6-3	TRBJ2-1	TRBD2	many	CASTSGGAYNEQFF	TGTGCCAGCACCTCGGGAGGGGCGTACAATGAGCAGTTCTTC
13	TRBV7-2	TRBJ2-3	NA	many	CASSHYIGSTQYF	TGTGCCAGCAGCCACTATATCGGGAGTACGCAGTATTTT
16	TRBV12-3/TRBV12-4	TRBJ2-2	TRBD2	many	CASSLAETPNTGELFF	TGTGCCAGCAGTCTAGCGGAGACCCCGAACACCGGGGAGCTGTTTTTT
17	TRBV6-2/TRBV6-3	TRBJ2-4	TRBD2	many	CASSYSRLAVNKNIQYF	TGTGCCAGCAGTTACTCGAGACTAGCGGTAAACAAAAACATTCAGTACTTC
15	TRBV9	TRBJ2-1	NA	many	CASSSLQSSYNEQFF	TGTGCCAGCAGTTCCCTACAGAGTTCCTACAATGAGCAGTTCTTC
12	TRBV20-1	TRBJ2-1	NA	many	CSAPSIVNEQFF	TGCAGTGCCCCCTCGATCGTAAATGAGCAGTTCTTC
16	TRBV4-2	TRBJ2-7	NA	many	CASSQDGTRNGYEQYF	TGTGCCAGCAGCCAAGATGGTACTAGGAATGGCTACGAGCAGTACTTC
13	TRBV12-3/TRBV12-4	TRBJ1-5	NA	many	CASSLDSNQPQHF	TGTGCCAGCAGCTTGGACAGCAATCAGCCCCAGCATTTT
12	TRBV20-1	TRBJ2-3	NA	many	CSAAGGTDTQYF	TGCAGTGCTGCGGGCGGCACAGATACGCAGTATTTT
14	TRBV10-3	TRBJ2-3	TRBD2	many	CAMTSGRETDTQYF	TGTGCAATGACTAGCGGTCGAGAAACAGATACGCAGTATTTT
15	TRBV12-3/TRBV12-4	TRBJ2-5	TRBD1	many	CASSKTGGAGETQYF	TGTGCCAGCAGTAAAACAGGGGGCGCGGGGGAGACCCAGTACTTC
14	TRBV27	TRBJ1-5	TRBD1	many	CASKNTGEGQPQHF	TGTGCCAGCAAGAACACAGGGGAAGGACAGCCCCAGCATTTT
19	TRBV11-1	TRBJ2-6	NA	many	CASSHLNRDVSSGANVLTF	TGTGCCAGCAGCCACCTCAACCGGGACGTTAGCTCTGGGGCCAACGTCCTGACTTTC
15	TRBV7-9	TRBJ2-1	NA	many	CASSPPTPSYNEQFF	TGTGCCAGCAGCCCCCCTACGCCGTCTTACAATGAGCAGTTCTTC
17	TRBV24-1	TRBJ2-3	TRBD2	many	CATSDSFGLAYTDTQYF	TGTGCCACCAGTGATTCCTTCGGACTAGCATACACAGATACGCAGTATTTT
16	TRBV5-1	TRBJ2-1	TRBD2	many	CASSLELAVSYNEQFF	TGCGCCAGCAGCTTGGAGCTAGCGGTTTCCTACAATGAGCAGTTCTTC
11	TRBV20-1	TRBJ2-7	NA	many	CSAREVYEQYF	TGCAGTGCTAGAGAAGTCTACGAGCAGTACTTC
16	TRBV12-3/TRBV12-4	TRBJ2-3	TRBD1	many	CASSKPEGQGPDTQYF	TGTGCCAGCAGTAAACCAGAAGGACAGGGCCCAGATACGCAGTATTTT
14	TRBV20-1	TRBJ2-3	TRBD2	many	CSASSSGVPDTQYF	TGCAGTGCTAGTAGTAGCGGGGTCCCAGATACGCAGTATTTT
14	TRBV6-1	TRBJ1-2	TRBD1	many	CASSRTGGDYGYTF	TGTGCCAGCAGCCGGACAGGGGGCGACTATGGCTACACCTTC
13	TRBV20-1	TRBJ2-7	TRBD2	many	CSAHLQGGFEQYF	TGCAGTGCTCACCTGCAGGGAGGGTTCGAGCAGTACTTC